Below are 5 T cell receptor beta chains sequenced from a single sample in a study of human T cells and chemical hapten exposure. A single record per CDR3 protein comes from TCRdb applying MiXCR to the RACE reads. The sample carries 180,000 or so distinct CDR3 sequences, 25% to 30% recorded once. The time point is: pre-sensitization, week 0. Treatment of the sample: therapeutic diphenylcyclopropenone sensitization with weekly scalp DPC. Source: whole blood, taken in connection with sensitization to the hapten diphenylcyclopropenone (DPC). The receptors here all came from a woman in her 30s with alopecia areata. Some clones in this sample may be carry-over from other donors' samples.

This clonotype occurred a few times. The CDR3 DNA follows: TGTGCCAGCAAAAAAGGAGGGAGCTTGGCCAACGTCCTGACTTTC. Amino acids: CASKKGGSLANVLTF. The rearrangement uses TRBV28 and TRBJ2-6; tentatively, D is TRBD2 (6 bases). Germline V lookup: CDR1 MDHEN, CDR2 SYDVKM. Deletions cut 7 bases from V and 6 bases from J, with 16 bases between. The CDR3 extends over 15 amino acids.

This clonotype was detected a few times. This CDR3 reads CASSQGLAGLNEQFF. CDR3 DNA: TGCGCCAGCAGCCAGGGACTAGCGGGACTCAATGAGCAGTTCTTC. V and J are TRBV4-1 and TRBJ2-1, with TRBD2 matching over 13 bases. After removal of 3 bases from V and 6 bases from J, the junction contained 2 bases not matched to a gene. Germline V gene sequence: CDR1 MGHRA, CDR2 YSYEKL. This CDR3 contains 15 residues.

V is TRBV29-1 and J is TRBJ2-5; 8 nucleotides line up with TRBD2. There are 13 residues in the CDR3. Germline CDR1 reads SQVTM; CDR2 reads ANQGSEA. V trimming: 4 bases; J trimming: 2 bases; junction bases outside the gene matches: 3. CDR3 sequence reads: CSVGGTRQETQYF. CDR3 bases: TGCAGCGTTGGTGGGACTAGACAAGAGACCCAGTACTTC.

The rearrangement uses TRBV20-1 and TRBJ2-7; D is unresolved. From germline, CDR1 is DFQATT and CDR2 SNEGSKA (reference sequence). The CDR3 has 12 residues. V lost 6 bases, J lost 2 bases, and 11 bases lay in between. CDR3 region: CSALPGPYEQYF. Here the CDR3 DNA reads TGCAGTGCCCTGCCTGGACCCTACGAGCAGTACTTC.

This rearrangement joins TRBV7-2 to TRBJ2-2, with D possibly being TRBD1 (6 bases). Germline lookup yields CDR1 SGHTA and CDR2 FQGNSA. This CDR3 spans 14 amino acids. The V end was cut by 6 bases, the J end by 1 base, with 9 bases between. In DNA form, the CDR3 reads TGTGCCAGCAGACCACAGGGGAACACCGGGGAGCTGTTTTTT. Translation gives CASRPQGNTGELFF.